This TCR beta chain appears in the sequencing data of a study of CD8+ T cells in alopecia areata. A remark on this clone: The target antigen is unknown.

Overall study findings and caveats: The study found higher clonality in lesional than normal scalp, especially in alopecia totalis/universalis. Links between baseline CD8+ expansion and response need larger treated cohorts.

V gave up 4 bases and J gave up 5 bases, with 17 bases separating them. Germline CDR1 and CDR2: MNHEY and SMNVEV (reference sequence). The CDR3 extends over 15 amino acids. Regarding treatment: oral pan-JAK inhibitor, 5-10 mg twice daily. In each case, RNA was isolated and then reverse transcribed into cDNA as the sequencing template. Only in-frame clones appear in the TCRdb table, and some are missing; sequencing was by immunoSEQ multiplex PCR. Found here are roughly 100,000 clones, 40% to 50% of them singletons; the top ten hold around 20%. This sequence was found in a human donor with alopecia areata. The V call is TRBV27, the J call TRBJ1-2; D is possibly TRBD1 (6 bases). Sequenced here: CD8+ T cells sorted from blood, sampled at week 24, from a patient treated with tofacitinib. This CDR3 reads CASSSSGGSLYGYTF. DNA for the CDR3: TGTGCCAGCAGTTCCTCTGGGGGCTCATTGTATGGCTACACCTTC.